The sequence of this T cell receptor (beta chain) was determined in a study of blood T cell repertoires in COVID-19 (dated by TCRdb to 2020 to 2021). For the study in its entirety: Samples from collaborators originated in the United States, Italy and Spain and spanned both the acute and convalescent phases of COVID-19. The repertoires were released in a freely available public database meant as a resource for research on the immune response to SARS-CoV-2. Samples were obtained from the ongoing ImmuneRACE study (first 160 participants) and from over a thousand subjects provided by 6 global collaborators. A de-identified subject ID, COVID-19 status, age in years and sex were almost always included in the sample metadata. Deeply sampled blood TCRbeta repertoires from subjects exposed to, actively infected with, or recovered from COVID-19 were included in the dataset. The material from the prospective study consisted of cDNA or gDNA derived from T cells, B-cell-depleted T cells, or PBMCs. HLA class I and class II types, where available, came from metadata supplied by the sample provider rather than from assay-based typing. What the work shows at the level of the full study, not this receptor alone: How much clinical and demographic metadata was included differed by source and by participant, and the metadata was provided uncurated.

Regarding this clone: What this receptor recognizes is not known. No base qualities exist here, and no much larger clone lies one base off it.

The junction carries 10 bases between V and J, which are trimmed by 0 bases and 1 base respectively. The CDR3 measures 15 amino acids from cysteine to phenylalanine. The CDR3 DNA has 45 bases and is translated from base 1. CDR1 and CDR2 are drawn from the germline V gene: SGHDT, YYEEEE. The immunoSEQ Assay, a bias-controlled multiplex PCR, was used to amplify TCRbeta CDR3 regions from genomic DNA. The study's own analysis went as follows. The number of nucleated cells in each sample was estimated by amplification of reference gene primers within the assay. To quantify the absolute abundance of each unique TCRbeta CDR3 rearrangement, sequence reads were collapsed and filtered. Productive Simpson clonality was computed per sample as the square root of Simpson's diversity index over productive rearrangements. TCRdb retrieved this table from immuneACCESS and kept in-frame rearrangements only. Not all clones are present; in checked studies, unresolved V genes account for under half, and no reason is known for the remainder. V and J calls and clone size come straight from that table; D and trimming were deduced from the DNA. The sample table contains some 200,000 clones; only one count was recorded for roughly 82% of them. About 10% of the sample lies in the top ten.

Participants in the prospective study were enrolled through a virtual design, were aged roughly 18 to 100 years, and lived in approximately 25 United States geographic areas. In the prospective study, cohorts were assigned on the basis of participant-reported clinical history obtained from a screening survey and a study questionnaire. For ImmuneRACE Cohort 3, a participant was defined as recovered based on two consecutive negative NP/OP PCR tests, clearance by a healthcare professional, or resolution of symptoms. In the prospective study, mobile phlebotomists collected whole blood, serum and a nasopharyngeal or oropharyngeal swab from each participant. Additional blood draws and questionnaires over a 2-month period could optionally be provided by prospective study participants. Before DNA extraction, prospective study blood samples were shipped either frozen or at room temperature.

This clonotype was sampled from a man aged 40-49 years who had recovered from COVID-19. The chain employs TRBV5-6 and TRBJ2-5; perhaps TRBD1 is the D gene, with 5 bases matching. The sequenced sample was PBMCs or T cells enriched from blood (not recorded which). The CDR3 sequence is CASSLAGPFQETQYF. Here is the DNA: TGTGCCAGCAGCTTGGCAGGGCCATTCCAAGAGACCCAGTACTTC.